This T cell receptor (beta chain) was captured by sequencing in a study of blood T cell repertoires in COVID-19. Germline values: CDR1 SNHLY, CDR2 FYNNEI. The CDR3 runs to 14 residues. Trimming left V 6 bases short and J 3 bases short, with 15 bases between. Sequencing used immunoSEQ multiplex PCR; TCRdb keeps in-frame clones, though not all of them. This sample has over 300,000 clones, with more than 70% found just once. Sequencing was performed on peripheral blood. This TCR derives from a woman aged 45-65 years with acute or convalescent COVID-19. The chain is built from TRBV2 and TRBJ2-7; TRBD2 is a possible D gene (6 bases). CDR3 nucleotide sequence: TGTGCCAGCAGCATACTGGGAGGATACTACGAGCAGTACTTC. It specifies CASSILGGYYEQYF.